These T cell receptor beta chains were read from a single sample in a study of cytomegalovirus exposure and HLA in healthy donors. Libraries were prepared by immunoSEQ multiplex PCR; TCRdb keeps only in-frame clonotypes and omits some of them. There are around 150,000 clones in the sample; roughly nine tenths occur only once, and under 7% lies in the top ten. What was sequenced was PBMCs. These receptors came from a young woman in good health and CMV-seronegative. Each CDR3 is given without its conserved first and last residue. Size is omitted from some rows. Given values are once, few, many or a class for expanded clones.

>TRBJ2-7|12|TRBV5-4|NA
ASSFGGVNYEQY
>TRBJ1-2|11|TRBV7-6|NA
ASSLWTGDGYT
>TRBJ2-5|13|TRBV9|NA
ASSVEGERVETQY
>TRBJ1-2|14|TRBV7-2|NA
ASSQSGPATGNGYT
>TRBJ1-1|14|TRBV5-1|NA
ASSLRADRGNTEAF
>TRBJ1-3|14|TRBV19|NA
ASRGTGQLSGNTIY
>TRBJ2-1|14|TRBV6-5|NA
ASSSSSGGPYNEQF
>TRBJ2-1|15|TRBV11-2|NA
ASSFLTSGGDGVEQF
>TRBJ2-2|13|TRBV28|NA
ASSFRTGGGGELF
>TRBJ2-1|10|TRBV7-6|NA
ASSFSGGRQF
>TRBJ2-7|13|TRBV4-2|NA
ASSQGGGSSYEQY
>TRBJ1-1|12|TRBV9|NA
ASSATTVNTEAF
>TRBJ2-7|15|TRBV28|NA
ASSSRPGTGITYEQY
>TRBJ2-7|14|TRBV5-1|NA
ASSPFMGSGSYEQY
>TRBJ1-2|13|TRBV10-3|NA
AISEAAGTTYGYT
>TRBJ2-3|13|TRBV7-3|NA
ASSLIAGDVNTQY
>TRBJ1-1|15|TRBV15|NA
ATSRDSNAGTYTEAF
>TRBJ2-7|14|TRBV7-8|once
ASSFRPGQGSDEQY
>TRBJ1-5|13|TRBV27|NA
ASSLSTRHNQPQH
>TRBJ2-7|10|TRBV6-1|large
ASSEDGYEQY
>TRBJ2-6|15|TRBV7-2|NA
ASSLEGAGTGANVLT
>TRBJ2-7|9|TRBV20-1|once
SASDRGEQY
>TRBJ2-3|11|TRBV18|NA
ASSTGGTDTQY
>TRBJ2-7|11|TRBV29-1|NA
SVAPRSSYEQY
>TRBJ1-6|12|TRBV12-5|NA
ASGGGTGLSPLH
>TRBJ2-1|13|TRBV7-9|NA
ASSLGGLANNEQF
>TRBJ1-1|11|TRBV11-2|NA
ASSQTRDREAF
>TRBJ2-5|11|TRBV11-2|NA
ASSLFGEETQY
>TRBJ2-1|15|TRBV19|NA
ASSPNRGSGINNEQF